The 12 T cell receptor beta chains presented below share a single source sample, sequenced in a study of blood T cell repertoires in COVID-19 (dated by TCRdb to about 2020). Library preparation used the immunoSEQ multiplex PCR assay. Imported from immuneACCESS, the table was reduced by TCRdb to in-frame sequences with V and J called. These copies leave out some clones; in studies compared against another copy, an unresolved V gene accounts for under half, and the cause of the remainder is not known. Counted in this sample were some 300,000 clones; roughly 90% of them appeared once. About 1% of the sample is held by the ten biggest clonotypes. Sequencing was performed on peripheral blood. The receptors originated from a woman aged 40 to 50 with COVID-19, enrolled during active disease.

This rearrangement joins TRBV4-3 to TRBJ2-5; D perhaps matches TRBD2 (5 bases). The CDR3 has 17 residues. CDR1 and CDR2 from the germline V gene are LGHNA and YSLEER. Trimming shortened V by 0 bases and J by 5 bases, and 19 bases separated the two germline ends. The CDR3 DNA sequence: TGCGCCAGCAGCCAAGAATGGTCGGGGTTTATGTGGGAGACCCAGTACTTC. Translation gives CASSQEWSGFMWETQYF.

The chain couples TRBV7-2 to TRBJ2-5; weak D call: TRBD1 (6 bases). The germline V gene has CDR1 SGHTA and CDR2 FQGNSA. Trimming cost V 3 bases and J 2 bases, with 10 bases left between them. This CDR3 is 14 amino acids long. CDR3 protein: CASSLARGQETQYF. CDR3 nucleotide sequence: TGTGCCAGCAGCTTGGCCAGGGGACAAGAGACCCAGTACTTC.

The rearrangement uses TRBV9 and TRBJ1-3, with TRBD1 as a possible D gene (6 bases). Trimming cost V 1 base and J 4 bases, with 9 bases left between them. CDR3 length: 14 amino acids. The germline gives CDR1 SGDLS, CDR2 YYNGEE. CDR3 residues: CASSVSGEGNTIYF. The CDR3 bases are TGTGCCAGCAGCGTATCAGGGGAAGGAAACACCATATATTTT.

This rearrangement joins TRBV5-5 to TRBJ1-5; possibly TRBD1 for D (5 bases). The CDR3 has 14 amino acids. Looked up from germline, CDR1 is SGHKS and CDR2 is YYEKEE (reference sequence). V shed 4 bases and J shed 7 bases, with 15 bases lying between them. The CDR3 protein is CASSSRGGEQPQHF. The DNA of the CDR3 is TGTGCCAGCAGCAGTCGGGGGGGAGAACAGCCCCAGCATTTT.

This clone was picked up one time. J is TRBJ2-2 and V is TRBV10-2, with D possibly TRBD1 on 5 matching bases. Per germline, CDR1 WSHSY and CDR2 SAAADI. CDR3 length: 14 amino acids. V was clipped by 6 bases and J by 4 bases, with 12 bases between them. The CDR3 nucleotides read TGCGCCAGCAGCACAACAGGCTCCACCGGGGAGCTGTTTTTT. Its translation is CASSTTGSTGELFF.

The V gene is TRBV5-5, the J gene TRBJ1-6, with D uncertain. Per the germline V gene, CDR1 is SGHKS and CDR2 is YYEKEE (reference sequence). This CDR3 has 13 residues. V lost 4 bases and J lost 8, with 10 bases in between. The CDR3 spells CASSLDGDSPLHF. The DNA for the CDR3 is TGTGCCAGCAGCCTGGACGGGGATTCACCCCTCCACTTT.

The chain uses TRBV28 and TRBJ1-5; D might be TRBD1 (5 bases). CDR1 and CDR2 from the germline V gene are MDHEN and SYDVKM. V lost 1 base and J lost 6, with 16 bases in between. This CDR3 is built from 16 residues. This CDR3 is CASSLFVRATIQPQHF. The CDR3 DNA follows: TGTGCCAGCAGTTTATTTGTCAGGGCCACTATTCAGCCCCAGCATTTT.

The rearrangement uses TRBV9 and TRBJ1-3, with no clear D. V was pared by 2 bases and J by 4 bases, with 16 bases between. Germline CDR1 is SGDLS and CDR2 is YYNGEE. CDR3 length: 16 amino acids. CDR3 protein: CASSVQLSPTGNTIYF. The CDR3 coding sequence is TGTGCCAGCAGCGTTCAGCTTAGCCCGACCGGAAACACCATATATTTT.

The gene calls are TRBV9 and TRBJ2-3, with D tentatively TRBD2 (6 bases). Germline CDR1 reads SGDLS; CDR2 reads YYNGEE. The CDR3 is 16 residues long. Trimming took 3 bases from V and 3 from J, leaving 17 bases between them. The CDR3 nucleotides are TGTGCCAGCAGCGATAAGAGGGGACTTCCTACAGATACGCAGTATTTT. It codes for CASSDKRGLPTDTQYF.

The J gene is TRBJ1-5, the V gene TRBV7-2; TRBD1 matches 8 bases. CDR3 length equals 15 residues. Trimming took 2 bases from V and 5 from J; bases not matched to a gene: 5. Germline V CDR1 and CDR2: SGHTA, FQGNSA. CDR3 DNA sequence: TGTGCCAGCAGCTTAAGGCAGGGGGCGGATCAGCCCCAGCATTTT. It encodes CASSLRQGADQPQHF.

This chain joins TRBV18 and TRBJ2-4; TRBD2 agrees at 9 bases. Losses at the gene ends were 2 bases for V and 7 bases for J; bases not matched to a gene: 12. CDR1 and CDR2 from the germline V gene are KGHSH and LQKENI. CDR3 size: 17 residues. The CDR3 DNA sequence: TGTGCCAGCTCACCAAAGATAATAGCGGGAGAGCACAACATTCAGTACTTC. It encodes CASSPKIIAGEHNIQYF.

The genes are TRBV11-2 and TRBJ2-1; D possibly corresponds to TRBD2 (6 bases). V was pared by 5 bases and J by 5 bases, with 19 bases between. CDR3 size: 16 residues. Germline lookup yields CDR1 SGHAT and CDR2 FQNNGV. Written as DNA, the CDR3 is TGTGCCAGCAGCCGATCACGGGGGATCCGTCACAATGAGCAGTTCTTC. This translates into CASSRSRGIRHNEQFF.